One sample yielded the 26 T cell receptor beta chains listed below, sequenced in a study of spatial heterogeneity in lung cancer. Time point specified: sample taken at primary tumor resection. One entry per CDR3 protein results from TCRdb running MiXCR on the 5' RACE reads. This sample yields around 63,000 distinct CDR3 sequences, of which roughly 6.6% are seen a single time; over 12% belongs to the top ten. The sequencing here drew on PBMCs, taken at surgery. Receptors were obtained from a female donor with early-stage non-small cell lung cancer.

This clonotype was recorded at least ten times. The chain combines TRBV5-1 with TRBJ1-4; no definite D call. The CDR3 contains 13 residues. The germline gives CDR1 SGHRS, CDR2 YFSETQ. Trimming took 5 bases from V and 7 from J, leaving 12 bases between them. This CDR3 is CASSGESGEKLFF. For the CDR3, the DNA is TGCGCCAGCAGTGGAGAAAGCGGTGAAAAACTGTTTTTT.

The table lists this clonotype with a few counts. CDR3 DNA sequence: TGTGCCAGCAGCTTAACGGGACGGAGAGGGCAGGAGACCCAGTACTTC. Its protein is CASSLTGRRGQETQYF. The chain links TRBV7-2 to TRBJ2-5; the D call may be TRBD1 or TRBD2 (5 bases each). V shed 2 bases and J shed 5 bases, with 18 bases lying between them. The germline V gene has CDR1 SGHTA and CDR2 FQGNSA. This CDR3 comprises 16 residues.

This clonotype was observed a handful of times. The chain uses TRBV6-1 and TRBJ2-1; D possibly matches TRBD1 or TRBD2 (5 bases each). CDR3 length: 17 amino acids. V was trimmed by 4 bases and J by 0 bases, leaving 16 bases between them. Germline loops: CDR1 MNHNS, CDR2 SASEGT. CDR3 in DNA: TGTGCCAGCAGTGCCCGTACCGGGGCAAGCTCCTACAATGAGCAGTTCTTC. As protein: CASSARTGASSYNEQFF.

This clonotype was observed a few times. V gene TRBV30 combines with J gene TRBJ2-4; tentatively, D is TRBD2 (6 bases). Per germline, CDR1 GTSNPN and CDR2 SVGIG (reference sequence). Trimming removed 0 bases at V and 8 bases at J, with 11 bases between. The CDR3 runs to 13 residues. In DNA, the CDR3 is TGTGCCTGGAGTGTATGGAGGGCGGACATTCAGTACTTC. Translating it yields CAWSVWRADIQYF.

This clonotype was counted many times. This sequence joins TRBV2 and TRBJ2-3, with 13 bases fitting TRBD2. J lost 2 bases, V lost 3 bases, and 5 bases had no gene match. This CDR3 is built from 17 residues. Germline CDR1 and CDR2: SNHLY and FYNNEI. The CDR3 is CASSDPTSGRDTDTQYF. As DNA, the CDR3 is TGTGCCAGCAGTGATCCTACTAGCGGGAGGGACACAGATACGCAGTATTTT.

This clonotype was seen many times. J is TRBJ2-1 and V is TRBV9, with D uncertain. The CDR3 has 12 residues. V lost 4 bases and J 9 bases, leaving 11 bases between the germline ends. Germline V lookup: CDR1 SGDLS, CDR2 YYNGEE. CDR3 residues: CASSPLVGEQFF. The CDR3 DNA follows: TGTGCCAGCAGCCCCCTCGTGGGTGAGCAGTTCTTC.

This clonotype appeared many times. The CDR3 region is CASSLGTSGGLNEQFF. CDR3 DNA: TGTGCCAGCAGTTTGGGGACTAGCGGGGGGCTGAATGAGCAGTTCTTC. The chain couples TRBV12-3 or TRBV12-4 to TRBJ2-1; 15 bases align to TRBD2. J was trimmed by 7 bases and V by 3 bases; bases with no gene match: 4. This CDR3 comprises 16 residues.

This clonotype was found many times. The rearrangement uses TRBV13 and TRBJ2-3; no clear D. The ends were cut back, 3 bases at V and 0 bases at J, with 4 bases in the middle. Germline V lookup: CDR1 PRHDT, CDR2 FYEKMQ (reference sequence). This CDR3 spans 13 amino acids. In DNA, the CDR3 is TGTGCCAGCAGCTTGGACAGCACAGATACGCAGTATTTT. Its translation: CASSLDSTDTQYF.

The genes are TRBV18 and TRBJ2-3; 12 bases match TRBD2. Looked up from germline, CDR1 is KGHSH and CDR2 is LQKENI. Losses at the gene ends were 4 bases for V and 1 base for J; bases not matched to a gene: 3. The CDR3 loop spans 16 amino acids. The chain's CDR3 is CASSQTSGRGTDTQYF. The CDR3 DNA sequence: TGTGCCAGCTCACAGACTAGCGGGAGAGGCACAGATACGCAGTATTTT.

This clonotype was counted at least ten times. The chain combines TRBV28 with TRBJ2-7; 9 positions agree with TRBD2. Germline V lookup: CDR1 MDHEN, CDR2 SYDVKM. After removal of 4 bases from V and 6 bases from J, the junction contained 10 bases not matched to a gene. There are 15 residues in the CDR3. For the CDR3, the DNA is TGTGCCAGCAGTTCGCCGGGACTAGCTAGGGTCGAGCAGTACTTC. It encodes CASSSPGLARVEQYF.

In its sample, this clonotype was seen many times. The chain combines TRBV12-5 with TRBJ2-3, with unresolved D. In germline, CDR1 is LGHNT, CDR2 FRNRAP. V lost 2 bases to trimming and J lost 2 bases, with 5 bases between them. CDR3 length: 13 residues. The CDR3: CASGLPVTDTQYF. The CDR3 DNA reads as TGTGCTAGTGGTTTGCCAGTCACAGATACGCAGTATTTT.

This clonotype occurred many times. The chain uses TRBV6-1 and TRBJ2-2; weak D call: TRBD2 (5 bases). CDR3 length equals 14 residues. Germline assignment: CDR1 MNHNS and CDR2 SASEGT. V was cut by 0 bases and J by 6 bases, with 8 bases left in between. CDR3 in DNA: TGTGCCAGCAGTGAAGCAGCCGGGGCCGGGGAGCTGTTTTTT. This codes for CASSEAAGAGELFF.

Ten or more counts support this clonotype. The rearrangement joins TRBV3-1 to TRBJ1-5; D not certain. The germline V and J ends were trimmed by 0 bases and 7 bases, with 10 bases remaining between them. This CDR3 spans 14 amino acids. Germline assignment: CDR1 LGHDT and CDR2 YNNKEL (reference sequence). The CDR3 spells CASSQDAAGQPQHF. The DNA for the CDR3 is TGTGCCAGCAGCCAAGACGCGGCGGGACAGCCCCAGCATTTT.

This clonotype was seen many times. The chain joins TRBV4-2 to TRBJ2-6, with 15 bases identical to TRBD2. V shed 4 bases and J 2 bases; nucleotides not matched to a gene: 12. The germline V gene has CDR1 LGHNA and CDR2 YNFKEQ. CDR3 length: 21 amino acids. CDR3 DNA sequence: TGTGCCAGCAGCCCCCACCCCCGGACTAGCGGGAGGGCCGCTGGGGCCAACGTCCTGACTTTC. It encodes CASSPHPRTSGRAAGANVLTF.

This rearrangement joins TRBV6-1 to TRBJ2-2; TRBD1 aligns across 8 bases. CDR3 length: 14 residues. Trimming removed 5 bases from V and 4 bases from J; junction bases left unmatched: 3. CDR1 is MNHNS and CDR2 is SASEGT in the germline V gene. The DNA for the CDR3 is TGTGCCAGCAGTACAGGGGGTTTCACCGGGGAGCTGTTTTTT. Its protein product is CASSTGGFTGELFF.

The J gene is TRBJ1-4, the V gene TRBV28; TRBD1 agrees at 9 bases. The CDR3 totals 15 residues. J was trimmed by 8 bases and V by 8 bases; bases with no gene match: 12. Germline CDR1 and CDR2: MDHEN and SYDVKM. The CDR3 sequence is CASSTPGTGKEKLFF. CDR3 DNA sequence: TGTGCCAGCTCTACTCCCGGGACAGGGAAAGAAAAACTGTTTTTT.

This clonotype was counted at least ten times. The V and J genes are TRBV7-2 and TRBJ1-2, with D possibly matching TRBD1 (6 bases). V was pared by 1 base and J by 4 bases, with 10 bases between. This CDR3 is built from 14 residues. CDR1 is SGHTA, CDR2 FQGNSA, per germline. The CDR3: CASSLDPGAYGYTF. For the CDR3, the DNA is TGTGCCAGCAGCTTAGATCCGGGGGCCTATGGCTACACCTTC.

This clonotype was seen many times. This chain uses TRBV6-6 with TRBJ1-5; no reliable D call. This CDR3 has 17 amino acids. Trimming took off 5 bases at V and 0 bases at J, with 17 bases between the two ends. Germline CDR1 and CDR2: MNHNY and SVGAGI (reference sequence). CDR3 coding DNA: TGTGCCAGCAGTCCCACCGGGCCGGGTTATAGCAATCAGCCCCAGCATTTT. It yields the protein CASSPTGPGYSNQPQHF.

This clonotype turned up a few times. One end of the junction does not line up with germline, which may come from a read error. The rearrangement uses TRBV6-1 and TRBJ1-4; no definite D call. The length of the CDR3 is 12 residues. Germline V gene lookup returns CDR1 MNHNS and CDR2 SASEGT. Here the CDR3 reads CASSEGFTPPNF. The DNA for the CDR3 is TGTGCCAGCAGTGAAGGATTCACTCCTCCCAATTTT.

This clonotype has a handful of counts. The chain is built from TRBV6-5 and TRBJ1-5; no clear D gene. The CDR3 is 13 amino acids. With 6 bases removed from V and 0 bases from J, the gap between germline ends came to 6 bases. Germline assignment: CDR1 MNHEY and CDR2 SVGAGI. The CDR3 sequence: CASRPGSNQPQHF. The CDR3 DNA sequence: TGTGCCAGCAGACCGGGTAGCAATCAGCCCCAGCATTTT.

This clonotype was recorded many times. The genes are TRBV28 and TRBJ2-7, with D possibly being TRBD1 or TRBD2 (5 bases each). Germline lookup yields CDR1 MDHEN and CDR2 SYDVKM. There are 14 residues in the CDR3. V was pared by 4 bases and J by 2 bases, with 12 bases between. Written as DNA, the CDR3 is TGTGCCAGCAGTTGGGGGACGGACACCTACGAGCAGTACTTC. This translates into CASSWGTDTYEQYF.

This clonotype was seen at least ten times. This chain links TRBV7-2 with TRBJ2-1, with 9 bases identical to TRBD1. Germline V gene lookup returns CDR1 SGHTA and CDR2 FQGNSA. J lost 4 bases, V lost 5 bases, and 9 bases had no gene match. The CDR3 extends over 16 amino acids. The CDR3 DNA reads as TGTGCCAGCAGCCCACAGGGGGCGGGGGTTTACAATGAGCAGTTCTTC. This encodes CASSPQGAGVYNEQFF.

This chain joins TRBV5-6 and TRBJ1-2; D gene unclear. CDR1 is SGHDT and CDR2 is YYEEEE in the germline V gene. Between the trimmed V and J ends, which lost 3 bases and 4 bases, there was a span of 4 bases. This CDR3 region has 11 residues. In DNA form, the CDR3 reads TGTGCCAGCAGCTACAGCTATGGCTACACCTTC. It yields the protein CASSYSYGYTF.

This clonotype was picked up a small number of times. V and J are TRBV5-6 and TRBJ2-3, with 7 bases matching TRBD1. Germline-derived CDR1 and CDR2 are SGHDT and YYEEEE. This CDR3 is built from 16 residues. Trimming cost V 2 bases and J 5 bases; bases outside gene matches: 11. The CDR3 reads CASSFLLGTAGDTQYF. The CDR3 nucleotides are TGTGCCAGCAGCTTTCTCCTCGGGACAGCAGGAGATACGCAGTATTTT.

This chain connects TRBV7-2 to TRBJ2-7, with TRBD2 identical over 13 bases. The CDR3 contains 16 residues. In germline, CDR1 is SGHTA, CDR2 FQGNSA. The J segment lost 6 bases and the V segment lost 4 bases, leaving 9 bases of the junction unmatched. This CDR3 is CASSSGLAGDVTEQYF. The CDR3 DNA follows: TGTGCCAGCAGCTCCGGACTAGCGGGAGATGTTACCGAGCAGTACTTC.

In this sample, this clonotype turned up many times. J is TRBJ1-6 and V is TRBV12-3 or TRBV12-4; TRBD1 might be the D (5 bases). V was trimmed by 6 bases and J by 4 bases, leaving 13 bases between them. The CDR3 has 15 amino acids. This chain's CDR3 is CASSPRGGYNSPLHF. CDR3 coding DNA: TGTGCCAGCAGCCCCCGGGGGGGGTATAATTCACCCCTCCACTTT.